These 26 T cell receptor beta chains were all obtained from the same sample, sequenced in a study of T cell responses to AZD1222 COVID-19 vaccine. Only in-frame clones appear in the TCRdb table, and some are missing; sequencing was by immunoSEQ multiplex PCR. The sample consists of some 150,000 clones, about nine tenths of them appearing once. Source: peripheral blood, taken on day 0 of AZD1222 vaccination. The receptor set was obtained from an adult in good health.

V is TRBV9 and J is TRBJ1-4, with D perhaps TRBD1 (5 bases). The CDR3 extends over 15 amino acids. Trimming left V 2 bases short and J 3 bases short, with 11 bases between. Per the germline V gene, CDR1 is SGDLS and CDR2 is YYNGEE. The CDR3 reads CASSVMGRANEKLFF. DNA of the CDR3: TGTGCCAGCAGCGTCATGGGGCGGGCTAATGAAAAACTGTTTTTT.

CDR3 DNA sequence: TGTGCCAGCAGTTTACAGGGGACGACTAATGAAAAACTGTTTTTT. Amino acids: CASSLQGTTNEKLFF. This chain links TRBV27 with TRBJ1-4, with D tentatively TRBD1 (6 bases). The V end was cut by 2 bases, the J end by 2 bases, with 9 bases between. This CDR3 spans 15 amino acids. CDR1 is MNHEY and CDR2 is SMNVEV in the germline V gene (reference sequence).

The chain joins TRBV9 to TRBJ1-6; weak D call: TRBD1 (5 bases). Germline V CDR1 and CDR2: SGDLS, YYNGEE. With 4 bases removed from V and 9 bases from J, the gap between germline ends came to 17 bases. The CDR3 consists of 15 residues. The CDR3 spells CASSSKESGASPLHF. The CDR3 DNA reads TGTGCCAGCAGCTCAAAGGAAAGTGGGGCTTCACCCCTCCACTTT. Full variable domain (missing parts from reference TRBV9 and TRBJ1-6): DSGVTQTPKHLITATGQRVTLRCSPRSGDLSVYWYQQSLDQGLQFLIQYYNGEERAKGNILERFSAQQFPDLHSELNLSSLELGDSALYFCASSSKESGASPLHFGNGTRLTVT.

CDR3 region: CASSPSSLTSGSDQFF. The CDR3 nucleotides are TGTGCCAGCTCACCATCTTCTCTGACTAGCGGGAGTGATCAGTTCTTC. The genes are TRBV18 and TRBJ2-1, with 12 bases fitting TRBD2. Germline V gene data show CDR1 as KGHSH and CDR2 as LQKENI. V shed 2 bases and J 13 bases; nucleotides not matched to a gene: 12. This CDR3 spans 16 amino acids.

The J gene is TRBJ1-1, the V gene TRBV25-1; 10 positions agree with TRBD1. This CDR3 has 15 amino acids. Losses at the gene ends were 4 bases for V and 0 bases for J; bases not matched to a gene: 2. Germline loops: CDR1 MGHDK, CDR2 SYGVNS. Written as DNA, the CDR3 is TGTGCCAGCAGTGGGACAGGGGGACTGAACACTGAAGCTTTCTTT. It translates to CASSGTGGLNTEAFF.

The chain employs TRBV7-9 and TRBJ2-7; weak D call: TRBD2 (5 bases). The length of the CDR3 is 16 residues. Per the germline V gene, CDR1 is SEHNR and CDR2 is FQNEAQ (reference sequence). The ends were cut back, 2 bases at V and 3 bases at J, with 17 bases in the middle. The CDR3 protein is CASSLYRTGIFYEQYF. CDR3 in DNA: TGTGCCAGCAGCTTATATCGGACGGGGATCTTCTACGAGCAGTACTTC.

The chain recombines TRBV2 with TRBJ1-1; 7 bases are a match to TRBD1. Per germline, CDR1 SNHLY and CDR2 FYNNEI. This CDR3 is 12 amino acids long. V shed 7 bases, J shed 9 bases, and the junction held 8 bases outside the gene matches. Here the CDR3 DNA reads TGTGCCAGCACCAAGAACAGGGGTAAAGCTTTCTTT. Translating gives CASTKNRGKAFF.

A few counts support this clone. The V gene is TRBV7-2, the J gene TRBJ1-2, with TRBD1 identical over 8 bases. V was clipped by 5 bases and J by 4 bases; unmatched bases: 6. The CDR3 consists of 14 residues. Germline V gives CDR1 SGHTA, CDR2 FQGNSA. The CDR3 nucleotides read TGTGCCAGCAGCCCACCGGGACAGGCCTATGGCTACACCTTC. This gives the protein CASSPPGQAYGYTF. The entire variable domain, with the rest obtained from reference TRBV7-2 and TRBJ1-2, is as follows: GAGVSQSPSNKVTEKGKDVELRCDPISGHTALYWYRQSLGQGLEFLIYFQGNSAPDKSGLPSDRFSAERTGGSVSTLTIQRTQQEDSAVYLCASSPPGQAYGYTFGSGTRLTVV.

The chain joins TRBV28 to TRBJ2-2; D is perhaps TRBD1 or TRBD2 (6 bases each). Trimming cost V 7 bases and J 1 base, with 13 bases left between them. Germline V gene sequence: CDR1 MDHEN, CDR2 SYDVKM. The CDR3 consists of 15 residues. CDR3 loop: CASIWGAGNTGELFF. The DNA of the CDR3 is TGTGCCAGCATTTGGGGGGCAGGGAACACCGGGGAGCTGTTTTTT.

The V gene is TRBV4-2, the J gene TRBJ2-7; 12 bases are shared with TRBD1. Germline lookup yields CDR1 LGHNA and CDR2 YNFKEQ. This CDR3 is built from 20 residues. J gave up 3 bases and V 4 bases, and 19 bases lay outside the gene matches. The CDR3 DNA reads TGTGCCAGCAGCCTCGGGGATTCCGGGACAGGGGGCACTTTTGTCTACGAGCAGTACTTC. This translates into CASSLGDSGTGGTFVYEQYF.

The rearrangement joins TRBV2 to TRBJ2-2; D is unclear. The CDR3 is 14 amino acids. Per the germline V gene, CDR1 is SNHLY and CDR2 is FYNNEI. The V gene lost 5 bases and the J gene lost 3 bases, with 10 bases spanning the gap. In DNA, the CDR3 is TGTGCCAGCAGTAGGCACACGGACACCGGGGAGCTGTTTTTT. Translation gives CASSRHTDTGELFF.

The V gene is TRBV24-1, the J gene TRBJ2-3, with D maybe TRBD2 (5 bases). The germline V and J ends were trimmed by 9 bases and 4 bases, with 16 bases remaining between them. This CDR3 has 14 amino acids. Germline lookup yields CDR1 KGHDR and CDR2 SFDVKD. The CDR3 DNA reads as TGTGCCACCCAACCTCCCGGGGTCCCAGATACGCAGTATTTT. It specifies CATQPPGVPDTQYF.

The chain employs TRBV20-1 and TRBJ1-5; unclear D gene. V lost 3 bases and J lost 4, with 10 bases in between. This CDR3 is 13 amino acids long. Germline V gene data show CDR1 as DFQATT and CDR2 as SNEGSKA (reference sequence). This CDR3 is CSASWHLNQPQHF. The CDR3 DNA reads as TGCAGTGCTAGTTGGCATTTGAATCAGCCCCAGCATTTT.

This sequence joins TRBV7-2 and TRBJ1-1; D remains unclear. V was cut by 3 bases and J by 0 bases, with 5 bases left in between. CDR3 size: 13 residues. Germline V gene data show CDR1 as SGHTA and CDR2 as FQGNSA. The CDR3 DNA sequence: TGTGCCAGCAGCTTTGTCTTGAACACTGAAGCTTTCTTT. Translated: CASSFVLNTEAFF. The full variable domain, its missing parts supplied by reference TRBV7-2 and TRBJ1-1, is GAGVSQSPSNKVTEKGKDVELRCDPISGHTALYWYRQSLGQGLEFLIYFQGNSAPDKSGLPSDRFSAERTGGSVSTLTIQRTQQEDSAVYLCASSFVLNTEAFFGQGTRLTVV.

The V and J genes are TRBV25-1 and TRBJ2-7; TRBD2 matches 11 bases. The CDR3 consists of 16 residues. With 5 bases clipped from V and 1 base from J, the junction kept 7 bases outside the gene matches. The germline gives CDR1 MGHDK, CDR2 SYGVNS. CDR3 DNA: TGTGCCAGCAGTTACGCAGGACTAGCGGGTTCCTACGAGCAGTACTTC. Protein: CASSYAGLAGSYEQYF.

The J gene is TRBJ1-4, the V gene TRBV28, with D possibly TRBD1 on 6 matching bases. Germline CDR1 is MDHEN and CDR2 is SYDVKM. CDR3 length: 16 amino acids. Trimming took off 3 bases at V and 7 bases at J, with 18 bases between the two ends. CDR3 bases: TGTGCCAGCAGTTTCCTAGGGGGTATATCTGGTGAAAAACTGTTTTTT. Translated, it gives CASSFLGGISGEKLFF.

The chain uses TRBV6-5 and TRBJ1-4; 9 bases line up with TRBD1. The CDR3 has 14 residues. V lost 6 bases and J lost 8; bases outside the gene matches: 7. Germline V lookup: CDR1 MNHEY, CDR2 SVGAGI. The CDR3 coding sequence is TGTGCCAGCAGGCTACAGGGGGCTCGGGAAAAACTGTTTTTT. Amino acids: CASRLQGAREKLFF.

The V call is TRBV28, the J call TRBJ2-3, with 9 bases lining up with TRBD2. Germline CDR1 is MDHEN and CDR2 is SYDVKM. J lost 2 bases, V lost 3 bases, and 9 bases had no gene match. The CDR3 sequence is 17 residues long. Here the CDR3 DNA reads TGTGCCAGCAGTTTTCTAGCGGGGCCCAGCGTCACAGATACGCAGTATTTT. Translating it yields CASSFLAGPSVTDTQYF.

The rearrangement uses TRBV28 and TRBJ2-5; 8 bases line up with TRBD2. Unmatched junction bases numbered 6, after V lost 2 bases and J lost 1 base. Germline V gives CDR1 MDHEN, CDR2 SYDVKM. This CDR3 spans 16 amino acids. Here the CDR3 reads CASSLNSGSGQETQYF. DNA of the CDR3: TGTGCCAGCAGTTTAAACAGCGGGAGTGGCCAAGAGACCCAGTACTTC.

V and J are TRBV3-1 (or the pseudogene TRBV3-2) and TRBJ2-7; 7 positions match TRBD1. V lost 3 bases to trimming and J lost 5 bases; unmatched junction nucleotides: 7. Germline values: CDR1 LGHDT, CDR2 YNNKEL (reference sequence). The CDR3 spans 14 residues. CDR3 coding DNA: TGTGCCAGCAGCCAGGAGACAGGGCTCCACGAGCAGTACTTC. This gives the protein CASSQETGLHEQYF.

The chain is built from TRBV28 and TRBJ1-1; possibly TRBD1 for D (5 bases). Germline CDR1 reads MDHEN; CDR2 reads SYDVKM. Trimming took off 8 bases at V and 0 bases at J, with 16 bases between the two ends. This CDR3 region has 15 residues. CDR3 sequence (DNA): TGTGCCAGCCCACCGACAGAGAACATGAACACTGAAGCTTTCTTT. It codes for CASPPTENMNTEAFF.

This CDR3 is CASSLFRDQPQHF. The DNA for the CDR3 is TGTGCCAGCAGCTTATTCAGGGATCAGCCCCAGCATTTT. The chain couples TRBV7-3 to TRBJ1-5, with D perhaps matching TRBD1 (5 bases). Trimming removed 2 bases from V and 5 bases from J, with 7 bases in between. Germline loops: CDR1 SGHTA, CDR2 FQGTGA. The CDR3 runs to 13 residues.

J is TRBJ1-5 and V is TRBV24-1; D is ambiguous. The ends were cut back, 4 bases at V and 3 bases at J, with 9 bases in the middle. The germline gives CDR1 KGHDR, CDR2 SFDVKD. CDR3 size: 14 residues. The CDR3 sequence: CATSEVDANQPQHF. The CDR3 DNA is TGTGCCACCAGTGAAGTAGACGCCAATCAGCCCCAGCATTTT.

V gene TRBV19 combines with J gene TRBJ2-2, with D maybe TRBD2 (7 bases). This CDR3 spans 15 amino acids. V shed 7 bases and J shed 4 bases, with 16 bases lying between them. Germline CDR1 is LNHDA and CDR2 is SQIVND (reference sequence). The DNA for the CDR3 is TGTGCCAGTACCATGTTAGGGGGGGTCACCGGGGAGCTGTTTTTT. Translating it yields CASTMLGGVTGELFF.

This chain links TRBV19 with TRBJ1-1; 7 bases line up with TRBD1. CDR3 length: 14 residues. With 4 bases clipped from V and 1 base from J, the junction kept 3 bases outside the gene matches. Germline lookup yields CDR1 LNHDA and CDR2 SQIVND (reference sequence). The DNA of the CDR3 is TGTGCCAGTAGTAGGGGACAGAAGAACACTGAAGCTTTCTTT. Its translation: CASSRGQKNTEAFF.

The chain carries TRBV23-1 and TRBJ2-5; TRBD1 agrees at 10 bases. TRBV23-1 is placed among ORFs of uncertain function. This CDR3 has 16 amino acids. Unmatched junction bases numbered 4, after V lost 2 bases and J lost 1 base. CDR3 DNA: TGCGCCAGCAGTCAACGTTGGACAGGGGGCCAAGAGACCCAGTACTTC. It specifies CASSQRWTGGQETQYF.